Shown below are 16 T cell receptor beta chains from a single sample sequenced in a study of blood T cell repertoires in COVID-19. Assay: immunoSEQ multiplex PCR; the TCRdb copy retains only in-frame clones and omits some. The sample carries over 150,000 clones, 70% to 90% recorded once. The sequenced sample was peripheral blood. All receptors come from a man older than 75 with COVID-19, enrolled during active disease.

This rearrangement joins TRBV7-9 to TRBJ1-2; D gene unclear. The V gene's germline CDR1 is SEHNR and CDR2 FQNEAQ (reference sequence). This CDR3 contains 13 residues. V lost 5 bases and J 4 bases, leaving 11 bases between the germline ends. CDR3 region: CASSASQPYGYTF. The CDR3 DNA sequence: TGTGCCAGCAGCGCTAGCCAGCCCTATGGCTACACCTTC.

V usage is TRBV3-1 (or the pseudogene TRBV3-2) and J usage is TRBJ2-7, with 7 bases lining up with TRBD1. J was trimmed by 1 base and V by 3 bases; bases with no gene match: 3. The CDR3 loop spans 14 amino acids. Per the germline V gene, CDR1 is LGHDT and CDR2 is YNNKEL (reference sequence). Here the CDR3 reads CASSQGQLSYEQYF. The CDR3, as DNA: TGTGCCAGCAGCCAGGGACAGCTATCCTACGAGCAGTACTTC.

The CDR3 coding sequence is TGTGCCAGCAATCAGGGGATAAATTCACCCCTCCACTTT. Translated, it gives CASNQGINSPLHF. The J gene is TRBJ1-6, the V gene TRBV2; a possible D gene is TRBD1 (6 bases). The CDR3 has 13 amino acids. CDR1 is SNHLY and CDR2 is FYNNEI in the germline V gene. Trimming left V 7 bases short and J 7 bases short, with 11 bases between.

This chain joins TRBV7-3 and TRBJ2-1, with D perhaps TRBD1 (7 bases). Germline loops: CDR1 SGHTA, CDR2 FQGTGA. V lost 5 bases to trimming and J lost 2 bases, with 13 bases between them. The CDR3 contains 15 residues. CDR3 sequence: CASSRTGEAYNEQFF. In DNA form, the CDR3 reads TGTGCCAGCAGCCGTACAGGGGAGGCCTACAATGAGCAGTTCTTC.

The V and J genes are TRBV9 and TRBJ2-5; TRBD2 matches at 7 bases. V shed 4 bases, J shed 2 bases, and the junction held 5 bases outside the gene matches. The CDR3 runs 14 residues. CDR1 and CDR2 (germline): SGDLS, YYNGEE. CDR3 nucleotides: TGTGCCAGCAGCTTCGGGGGGAAACAAGAGACCCAGTACTTC. This gives the protein CASSFGGKQETQYF.

V and J are TRBV4-3 and TRBJ1-4; 8 nucleotides align to TRBD1. The germline V gene has CDR1 LGHNA and CDR2 YSLEER. The V and J ends lost 2 bases and 10 bases, in that order; junction bases with no gene match: 12. The CDR3 consists of 16 residues. The CDR3 bases are TGCGCCAGCAGCCAACTTGAACCGGGACAGGAGGGAAAACTGTTTTTT. It translates to CASSQLEPGQEGKLFF.

The chain links TRBV5-6 to TRBJ2-5, with 7 bases that match TRBD1. V lost 3 bases and J lost 3; bases outside the gene matches: 2. This CDR3 is built from 13 residues. Per the germline V gene, CDR1 is SGHDT and CDR2 is YYEEEE. The CDR3 loop reads CASSSTGKETQYF. In nucleotides, the CDR3 is TGTGCCAGCAGCTCGACAGGGAAAGAGACCCAGTACTTC.

Only one count was recorded for this clone. The V call is TRBV6-2 or TRBV6-3, the J call TRBJ1-2; TRBD1 might be the D (5 bases). Germline CDR1 and CDR2: MNHEY and SVGEGT. V was clipped by 5 bases and J by 0 bases, with 7 bases between them. The length of the CDR3 is 13 residues. The CDR3 region is CASSTDTNYGYTF. In nucleotides, the CDR3 is TGTGCCAGCAGTACGGACACTAACTATGGCTACACCTTC.

The rearrangement uses TRBV5-1 and TRBJ1-4; 11 bases align to TRBD1. The CDR3 runs to 16 residues. V was clipped by 3 bases and J by 4 bases; unmatched bases: 5. Germline CDR1 is SGHRS and CDR2 is YFSETQ. CDR3 sequence (DNA): TGCGCCAGCAGCTCAGGACAGGGGGCGATTAATGAAAAACTGTTTTTT. Protein product: CASSSGQGAINEKLFF.

The chain employs TRBV4-2 and TRBJ2-2; D remains unclear. This CDR3 region has 16 residues. CDR1 and CDR2 (germline): LGHNA, YNFKEQ. The V end lost 0 bases, the J end lost 4 bases, and 12 bases lay between the germline ends. CDR3: CASSQDLNRPTGELFF. The CDR3 coding sequence is TGTGCCAGCAGCCAAGATCTTAACAGACCCACCGGGGAGCTGTTTTTT.

The chain employs TRBV3-1 (or the pseudogene TRBV3-2) and TRBJ2-7; 7 positions agree with TRBD1. The CDR3 length is 15 residues. V lost 5 bases, J lost 0 bases, and 7 bases stayed unmatched. The V gene's germline CDR1 is LGHDT and CDR2 YNNKEL (reference sequence). Written as DNA, the CDR3 is TGTGCCAGCAGCTTTCGACAGGGCTTCTCCTACGAGCAGTACTTC. Translating it yields CASSFRQGFSYEQYF.

This clone was observed a few times. The gene calls are TRBV4-2 and TRBJ2-1; weak D call: TRBD2 (6 bases). Germline V gene data show CDR1 as LGHNA and CDR2 as YNFKEQ. The CDR3 has 13 residues. The V gene lost 1 base and the J gene lost 8 bases, with 9 bases spanning the gap. The CDR3 DNA reads as TGTGCCAGCAGCCAAGGAAGGAGGGATGAGCAGTTCTTC. Protein product: CASSQGRRDEQFF.

The V gene is TRBV19, the J gene TRBJ1-4; D uncertain. The CDR3 sequence is 16 residues long. The germline V gene has CDR1 LNHDA and CDR2 SQIVND (reference sequence). V shed 3 bases and J shed 0 bases, with 11 bases lying between them. The CDR3 loop is CASSMKAYATNEKLFF. CDR3 sequence (DNA): TGTGCCAGTAGTATGAAAGCCTACGCAACTAATGAAAAACTGTTTTTT.

V and J are TRBV2 and TRBJ2-1; 7 bases fit TRBD1. Germline CDR1 and CDR2: SNHLY and FYNNEI. Trimming removed 5 bases from V and 1 base from J; junction bases left unmatched: 5. The CDR3 length is 15 residues. The CDR3 loop is CASSSTGSSYNEQFF. In DNA form, the CDR3 reads TGTGCCAGCAGTTCGACAGGGTCTTCCTACAATGAGCAGTTCTTC.

The chain uses TRBV13 and TRBJ2-5; 12 bases are a match to TRBD2. V was pared by 5 bases and J by 5 bases, with 6 bases of the junction left unmatched. CDR3 size: 15 residues. CDR1 is PRHDT and CDR2 is FYEKMQ in the germline V gene (reference sequence). Written as DNA, the CDR3 is TGTGCCAGCAGCCCTGGACTAGCGGGGTGGGAGACCCAGTACTTC. This encodes CASSPGLAGWETQYF.

The table lists this clone with a count of one. The rearrangement links TRBV4-2 to TRBJ1-4, with TRBD1 matching 7 bases. This CDR3 contains 15 residues. V was clipped by 2 bases and J by 3 bases; unmatched bases: 3. CDR1 LGHNA and CDR2 YNFKEQ come from the germline V gene. The CDR3 loop reads CASSQTGQSNEKLFF. The CDR3 bases are TGTGCCAGCAGCCAAACGGGACAGTCTAATGAAAAACTGTTTTTT.